The present T cell receptor beta chain was sequenced within a study of T-cell memory formation after mild COVID-19. At the level of the study: Largely donor-specific sequence clusters came from a couple of donors. Overall study findings and caveats: CD8+ contracting clones occupied EMRA, while CD4+ ones occupied mainly CM and EM. Pre-infection memory showed some responding clones, and this suggested that cross-reactive memory joined. There was a balanced CD4/CD8 profile in clones contracting day 15 to 85, and later expanders leaned CD4+.

This clonotype was counted between two and nine times. The antigen is not known. Germline lookup yields CDR1 MNHEY and CDR2 SVGAGI. With 1 base clipped from V and 5 bases from J, the junction kept 12 bases outside the gene matches. The CDR3 runs to 17 residues. TCRdb re-analysed the 5' RACE reads in MiXCR, keeping a single row per CDR3 protein. Of 470,000 or so distinct CDR3 sequences listed, approximately 25% are singletons. The TCR comes from an adult woman who had mild COVID-19 (a few samples of this study predate the infection). Cell type and time point are not known. The source material was PBMCs or a T cell subset sorted from them (not recorded which). The genes are TRBV6-5 and TRBJ2-5; 8 bases fit TRBD2. CDR3 sequence: CASSYLRFGRAGETQYF. CDR3 DNA sequence: TGTGCCAGCAGTTACTTACGATTCGGGAGGGCCGGGGAGACCCAGTACTTC.